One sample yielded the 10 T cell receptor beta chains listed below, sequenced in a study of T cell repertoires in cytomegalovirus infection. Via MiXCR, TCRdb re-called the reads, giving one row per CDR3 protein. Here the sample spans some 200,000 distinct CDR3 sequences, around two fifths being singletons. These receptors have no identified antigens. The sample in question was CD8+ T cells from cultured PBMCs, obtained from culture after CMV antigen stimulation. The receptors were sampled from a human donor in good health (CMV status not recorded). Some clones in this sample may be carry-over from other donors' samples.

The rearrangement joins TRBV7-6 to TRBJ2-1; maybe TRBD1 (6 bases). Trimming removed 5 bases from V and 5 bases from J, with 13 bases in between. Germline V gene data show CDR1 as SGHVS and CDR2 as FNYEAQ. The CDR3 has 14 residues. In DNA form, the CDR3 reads TGTGCCAGCAGCCAATTCTCAGGGGACAATGAGCAGTTCTTC. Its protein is CASSQFSGDNEQFF.

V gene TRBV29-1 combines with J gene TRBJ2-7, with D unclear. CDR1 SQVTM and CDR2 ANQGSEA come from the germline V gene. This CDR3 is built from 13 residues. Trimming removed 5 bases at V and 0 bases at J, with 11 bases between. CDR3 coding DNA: TGCAGCGTTTGGGGTTCGAGCTCCTACGAGCAGTACTTC. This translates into CSVWGSSSYEQYF.

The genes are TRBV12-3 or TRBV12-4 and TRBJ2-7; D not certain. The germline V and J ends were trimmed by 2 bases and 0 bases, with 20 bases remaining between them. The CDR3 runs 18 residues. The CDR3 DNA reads TGTGCCAGCAGTTTAATTTTCGTAGAGCATCCTCTCTCCTACGAGCAGTACTTC. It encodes CASSLIFVEHPLSYEQYF.

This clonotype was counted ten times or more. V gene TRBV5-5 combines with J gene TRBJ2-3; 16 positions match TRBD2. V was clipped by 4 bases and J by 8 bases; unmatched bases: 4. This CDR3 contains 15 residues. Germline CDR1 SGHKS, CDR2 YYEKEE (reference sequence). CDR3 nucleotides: TGTGCCAGCAGCGGGACTAGCGGGGGGGCCTCTACGCAGTATTTT. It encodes CASSGTSGGASTQYF.

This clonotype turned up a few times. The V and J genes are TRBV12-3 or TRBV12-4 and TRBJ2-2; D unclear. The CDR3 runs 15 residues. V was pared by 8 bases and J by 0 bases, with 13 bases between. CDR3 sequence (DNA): TGTGCCAGCGGTCGGGCACCCCCGAACACCGGGGAGCTGTTTTTT. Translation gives CASGRAPPNTGELFF.

CDR3 residues: CASSQEGPGTEAFF. The CDR3 nucleotides are TGTGCCAGCAGCCAAGAGGGTCCAGGGACTGAAGCTTTCTTT. This chain links TRBV4-2 with TRBJ1-1; weak D call: TRBD1 (5 bases). Trimming shortened V by 0 bases and J by 5 bases, and 10 bases separated the two germline ends. The CDR3 is made up of 14 amino acids. CDR1 LGHNA and CDR2 YNFKEQ come from the germline V gene.

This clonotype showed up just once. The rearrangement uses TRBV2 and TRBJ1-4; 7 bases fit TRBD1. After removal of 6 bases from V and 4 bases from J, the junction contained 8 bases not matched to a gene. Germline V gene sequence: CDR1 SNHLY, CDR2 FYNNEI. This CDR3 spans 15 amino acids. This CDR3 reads CASRLGQSVNEKLFF. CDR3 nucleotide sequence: TGTGCCAGCAGGTTGGGACAGTCGGTTAATGAAAAACTGTTTTTT.

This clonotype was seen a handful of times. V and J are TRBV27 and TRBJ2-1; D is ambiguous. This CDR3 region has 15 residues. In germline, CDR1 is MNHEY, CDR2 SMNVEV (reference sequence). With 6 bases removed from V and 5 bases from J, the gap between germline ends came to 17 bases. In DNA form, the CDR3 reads TGTGCCAGCAGCCCCCGGGCCGCAGGTAACAATGAGCAGTTCTTC. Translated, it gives CASSPRAAGNNEQFF.

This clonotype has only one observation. CDR3: CASSLAFDYNYEQYF. CDR3 bases: TGTGCCAGCAGTTTAGCGTTCGATTATAACTACGAGCAGTACTTC. The V and J genes are TRBV12-3 or TRBV12-4 and TRBJ2-7; D gene ambiguous. The germline V and J ends were trimmed by 0 bases and 3 bases, with 12 bases remaining between them. The CDR3 extends over 15 amino acids.

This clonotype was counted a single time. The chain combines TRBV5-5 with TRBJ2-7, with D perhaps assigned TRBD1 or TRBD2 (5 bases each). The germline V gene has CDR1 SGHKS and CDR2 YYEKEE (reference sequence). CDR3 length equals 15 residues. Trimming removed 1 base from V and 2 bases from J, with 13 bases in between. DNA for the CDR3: TGTGCCAGCAGCTTGAGGGACGGACGCCCCTACGAGCAGTACTTC. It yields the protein CASSLRDGRPYEQYF. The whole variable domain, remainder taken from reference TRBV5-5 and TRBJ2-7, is DAGVTQSPTHLIKTRGQQVTLRCSPISGHKSVSWYQQVLGQGPQFIFQYYEKEERGRGNFPDRFSARQFPNYSSELNVNALLLGDSALYLCASSLRDGRPYEQYFGPGTRLTVT.